This TCR beta chain stems from a study of cytotoxic CD8 clonotypes in ibrutinib-treated CLL (dated by TCRdb to the early 2020s). In the study overall: The cohort was composed of about 10 relapsed/refractory and approximately 16 treatment-naive patients; IGHV unmutated status was identified in roughly 17 patients. Partial responses were observed in some 24 patients and complete responses in 2; after a median follow-up of around 68 months, remission was maintained in 14 patients and progression was observed in roughly 12. Response samples were taken after a median of approximately 13 months on treatment, ranging from roughly 6 to 36 months. Samples averaged 255,043 productive templates and 90,000 to 95,000 productive rearrangements. Of the 85 to 95 participants in the trial, about two dozen had longitudinal samples available. Cryopreserved peripheral blood mononuclear cells were obtained prior to treatment, at the time of response, and at either disease progression or sustained remission. Every remission and progressive disease sample was obtained while ibrutinib was still being received by the patients. Results and caveats for the whole study, not just this receptor: Baseline clonality was found to be higher than that of age-matched healthy donors and was strongly correlated with circulating CD8+ T-cell counts. Clonality rose at ibrutinib response, remained stable during sustained remission, and dropped back toward baseline at progression. Lymph node repertoires were not examined, and the timing of sampling was not matched between patients in sustained remission and those whose disease progressed. Public clonotypes were rare and either shrank or stayed stable during treatment, and the rise in clonality at ibrutinib response reflected expansion of private clonotypes.

The CDR3 contains 14 residues, cysteine and phenylalanine counted. The retained sequence is limited to the CDR3, 42 bases, with the frame set at the first base. For CDR1 and CDR2, the germline V gene lists SGHTA and FQGNSA. The junction carries 15 bases between V and J, which are trimmed by 5 bases and 7 bases respectively. A MiSeq instrument was used for deep resolution sequencing, which targeted depths ranging from 1 in 1 million up to 1 in 200,000 T cells, with coverage averaging 10x for each clonotype. TCR beta libraries were generated with the immunoSEQ hsTCRB Kit. In the authors' own workflow: The data were analyzed with ImmunoSEQ Analyzer and ImmunoSEQ Data Assistant, and V, D and J gene assignments followed IMGT definitions. Clonality, which ranges from 0 to 1, was calculated as one minus the normalized Shannon entropy of productive rearrangement frequencies. Public clonotype analysis was restricted to overrepresented clonotypes comprising at least 0.05% of each patient's repertoire. Repertoires from 10 to 15 age-matched healthy donors in immuneACCESS were used as clonality controls. TCRdb provides this immuneACCESS table in a form limited to in-frame rearrangements. Some clones are lacking; in checked studies, under half of them reflect an unresolved V gene, and why the rest are absent is not known. Clone size and the V and J calls come from that table; the DNA yielded D and trimming. The sample table shows about 120,000 clones, and 70% to 90% are seen once. The ten largest clones add up to over 2% of the sample.

As regards this clone: Which antigen it targets is not known. Base qualities are not recorded, but no much larger clone differs from it by a single base.

Reading the label with the study, this specimen's time point is: 20 to 30 months on ibrutinib. For TCR beta library preparation, 1.5 to 2.5 micrograms of genomic DNA were extracted from the cryopreserved PBMCs. Longitudinal blood samples from CLL patients on ibrutinib monotherapy underwent high-throughput TCR beta sequencing. The patients took part in an open-label, single-center phase 2 trial of ibrutinib monotherapy. The input for sequencing was PBMCs, taken after 24 months of ibrutinib treatment. This receptor was obtained from a human donor with chronic lymphocytic leukemia. The sequence links TRBV7-2 to TRBJ1-3, with the D gene too uncertain to name. CDR3 sequence: CASSATSGWNTIYF. The sequenced DNA is TGTGCCAGCAGCGCCACCTCGGGCTGGAACACCATATATTTT.